This is a list of T cell receptor beta chains from one sample in a study of cytomegalovirus exposure and HLA in healthy donors. The data were produced by immunoSEQ multiplex PCR, yet TCRdb's version contains in-frame clones alone and is incomplete. This table has 200,000 to 250,000 clones, 60% to 80% appearing once. Sequenced material: PBMCs. These TCRs come from a male donor in good health and CMV-seronegative. CDR3s include the opening cysteine and the closing phenylalanine or tryptophan. D genes are given only for firm matches. Size is stated for part of the rows, as once, few or many counts, or as a class when the clone is expanded.

DNA: TGTGCCAGCAGCCCCAGGGGAAGCTACGAGCAGTACTTC; CDR3: CASSPRGSYEQYF; size: -; J: TRBJ2-7; V: TRBV5-4; D: -
DNA: TGTGCCAGTAGTCCCGGAGGTCTCTATGAAAAACTGTTTTTT; CDR3: CASSPGGLYEKLFF; size: once; J: TRBJ1-4; V: TRBV19; D: -
DNA: TGTGCCAGCAGCGGCGACAGGGGACCTGGAAACACCATATATTTT; CDR3: CASSGDRGPGNTIYF; size: -; J: TRBJ1-3; V: TRBV2; D: TRBD1
DNA: TGTGCCAGCAGCCAGGACATCTACTCTGGAAACACCATATATTTT; CDR3: CASSQDIYSGNTIYF; size: once; J: TRBJ1-3; V: TRBV14; D: -
DNA: TGTGCCAGCAGCCCTACCACTAGCGGGAGGACCGGGGAGCTGTTTTTT; CDR3: CASSPTTSGRTGELFF; size: few; J: TRBJ2-2; V: TRBV7-6; D: TRBD2
DNA: TGTGCCAGCAGCGCCGCTAGCACAGAATACGAGCAGTACTTC; CDR3: CASSAASTEYEQYF; size: -; J: TRBJ2-7; V: TRBV9; D: -
DNA: TGTGCCAGCAGGTTGGGCCGGACAGGGGATCCAGATACGCAGTATTTT; CDR3: CASRLGRTGDPDTQYF; size: -; J: TRBJ2-3; V: TRBV5-4; D: TRBD1
DNA: TGTGCCAGCGCAGGACTCTCCGAGCAGTACTTC; CDR3: CASAGLSEQYF; size: few; J: TRBJ2-7; V: TRBV2; D: -
DNA: TGTGCCAGCACTAGGGGAATAGGTTCACCCCTCCACTTT; CDR3: CASTRGIGSPLHF; size: -; J: TRBJ1-6; V: TRBV2; D: -
DNA: TGTGCCAGTAGTATTACAGATTATAGCAATCAGCCCCAGCATTTT; CDR3: CASSITDYSNQPQHF; size: -; J: TRBJ1-5; V: TRBV19; D: -
DNA: TGTGCCAGCAGCTTAGCGCCCCGGAGGAATAATTCACCCCTCCACTTT; CDR3: CASSLAPRRNNSPLHF; size: -; J: TRBJ1-6; V: TRBV7-8; D: -
DNA: TGTGCCAGCAGCACCGGGACTAGCGGGTATGAGCAGTTCTTC; CDR3: CASSTGTSGYEQFF; size: once; J: TRBJ2-1; V: TRBV5-4; D: TRBD2
DNA: TGCGCCAGCAGCTTGGACGGGTATAGCAATCAGCCCCAGCATTTT; CDR3: CASSLDGYSNQPQHF; size: -; J: TRBJ1-5; V: TRBV5-1; D: -
DNA: TGTGCCAGCAGCCCGAGGGGACAGGGCTCCAACGAGCAGTACTTC; CDR3: CASSPRGQGSNEQYF; size: -; J: TRBJ2-7; V: TRBV9; D: TRBD1
DNA: TGTGCCAGCAGCTTAGTCGGGGGCGGGGGTGGCTACACCTTC; CDR3: CASSLVGGGGGYTF; size: -; J: TRBJ1-2; V: TRBV11-2; D: -
DNA: TGCAGTTCCTCCCCCTACGAGCAGTACTTC; CDR3: CSSSPYEQYF; size: -; J: TRBJ2-7; V: TRBV20-1; D: -
DNA: TGTGCCAGTCAAACGGGACTAGTCCCGGACGAGACCCAGTACTTC; CDR3: CASQTGLVPDETQYF; size: once; J: TRBJ2-5; V: TRBV7-9; D: TRBD2
DNA: TGTGCCACACAGGGGTACCAAGAGACCCAGTACTTC; CDR3: CATQGYQETQYF; size: -; J: TRBJ2-5; V: TRBV2; D: TRBD1
DNA: TGTGCCAGCAGCCCACAGGGTCCGGGAACGAACGAGCAGTACTTC; CDR3: CASSPQGPGTNEQYF; size: -; J: TRBJ2-7; V: TRBV5-4; D: -
DNA: TGCAGCGTTGAAGTAGTCCCGGGGAGCTACACCTTC; CDR3: CSVEVVPGSYTF; size: -; J: TRBJ1-2; V: TRBV29-1; D: -
DNA: TGTGCCAGCAGTTCCGACAGGCTCTCCTACGAGCAGTACTTC; CDR3: CASSSDRLSYEQYF; size: few; J: TRBJ2-7; V: TRBV6-5; D: -
DNA: TGTGCCAGCGACAGATCGAACACTGAAGCTTTCTTT; CDR3: CASDRSNTEAFF; size: few; J: TRBJ1-1; V: TRBV2; D: -
DNA: TGTGCCAGTAGTATTTGGAGCGGGAGTATGACAGATACGCAGTATTTT; CDR3: CASSIWSGSMTDTQYF; size: -; J: TRBJ2-3; V: TRBV19; D: TRBD2
DNA: TGTGCCAGCAGCGTAATTTCAGCGGGCGAATACGGGGAGCTGTTTTTT; CDR3: CASSVISAGEYGELFF; size: few; J: TRBJ2-2; V: TRBV7-9; D: -
DNA: TGTGCCAGCAGCTTGGAGGGGCGAGCTAATGAAAAACTGTTTTTT; CDR3: CASSLEGRANEKLFF; size: -; J: TRBJ1-4; V: TRBV11-2; D: -
DNA: TGTGCCAGCAGCGTCGACAGGGCAGGGTATGGCTACACCTTC; CDR3: CASSVDRAGYGYTF; size: -; J: TRBJ1-2; V: TRBV7-9; D: TRBD1
DNA: TGTGCCAGCAGTGCCCCTGGCAGGGCGAACACCGGGGAGCTGTTTTTT; CDR3: CASSAPGRANTGELFF; size: -; J: TRBJ2-2; V: TRBV25-1; D: -
DNA: TGTGCCAGCTCACCCCCCACAGGGCGGAACGAGCAGTACTTC; CDR3: CASSPPTGRNEQYF; size: once; J: TRBJ2-7; V: TRBV18; D: -
DNA: TGTGCCAGCAGCTTAGAAATTGGGGGGGCAGCCCCCCTAATCTATGGCTACACCTTC; CDR3: CASSLEIGGAAPLIYGYTF; size: few; J: TRBJ1-2; V: TRBV11-2; D: -
DNA: TGTGCCAGCTCACCACCCGGGACAGGGACCGACGAGCAGTACTTC; CDR3: CASSPPGTGTDEQYF; size: -; J: TRBJ2-7; V: TRBV18; D: TRBD1
DNA: TGTGCCAGCAGCTCGACTAGTGGCCCCTACAATGAGCAGTTCTTC; CDR3: CASSSTSGPYNEQFF; size: -; J: TRBJ2-1; V: TRBV7-3; D: -
DNA: TGTGCCAGCAGTCTAACCCGGACAGGGACCGGGGAGCTGTTTTTT; CDR3: CASSLTRTGTGELFF; size: few; J: TRBJ2-2; V: TRBV27; D: TRBD1
DNA: TGTGCCAGCTCAAGCGGGAGGGCTAATGAGCAGTTCTTC; CDR3: CASSSGRANEQFF; size: -; J: TRBJ2-1; V: TRBV18; D: TRBD2
DNA: TGTGCCAGCAGCCCTCCCGGGGCGGGGGGAGCCAAAAACATTCAGTACTTC; CDR3: CASSPPGAGGAKNIQYF; size: -; J: TRBJ2-4; V: TRBV7-2; D: TRBD2
DNA: TGCGCCAGCAGCCAACAACCGGGACACGTCCAAGAGACCCAGTACTTC; CDR3: CASSQQPGHVQETQYF; size: -; J: TRBJ2-5; V: TRBV5-1; D: -
DNA: TGTGCCTGGAGTGTACGGGGAGTTTCCTATGGCTACACCTTC; CDR3: CAWSVRGVSYGYTF; size: -; J: TRBJ1-2; V: TRBV30; D: -
DNA: TGTGCCAGCAGCGCGACCGGGGAGCTGTTTTTT; CDR3: CASSATGELFF; size: -; J: TRBJ2-2; V: TRBV11-2; D: -
DNA: TGTGCCAGCGAAGGAGTTTCCTACGAGCAGTACTTC; CDR3: CASEGVSYEQYF; size: -; J: TRBJ2-7; V: TRBV7-9; D: -
DNA: TGTGCCAGCAGCCTTCAACTAGAGGGAGCTACGCAGTATTTT; CDR3: CASSLQLEGATQYF; size: -; J: TRBJ2-3; V: TRBV6-5; D: -
DNA: TGTGCCAGCAACCGGGACAGAAGCACAGATACGCAGTATTTT; CDR3: CASNRDRSTDTQYF; size: -; J: TRBJ2-3; V: TRBV2; D: TRBD1
DNA: TGTGCCAGCTCACCAAGAGCGGGAGGGCCAGATTTT; CDR3: CASSPRAGGPDF; size: -; J: TRBJ2-3; V: TRBV18; D: TRBD2
DNA: TGTGCCAGCAGCTTTGGGACTGACTATAGCAATCAGCCCCAGCATTTT; CDR3: CASSFGTDYSNQPQHF; size: -; J: TRBJ1-5; V: TRBV7-9; D: -
DNA: TGTGCCAGCAGGCCGACAGGGAGTCCTCAGCCCCAGCATTTT; CDR3: CASRPTGSPQPQHF; size: few; J: TRBJ1-5; V: TRBV28; D: TRBD1
DNA: TGTGCCAGTAGTGGGGGGGGTTCATTAAGGAATCAGCCCCAGCATTTT; CDR3: CASSGGGSLRNQPQHF; size: -; J: TRBJ1-5; V: TRBV19; D: -
DNA: TGTGCCAGCAGCGCTACGACAGGGGGCGTGTACGAGCAGTACTTC; CDR3: CASSATTGGVYEQYF; size: -; J: TRBJ2-7; V: TRBV9; D: TRBD1
DNA: TGTGCCAGCAGCTTAGAGACTAGCGGGATGGAGTTCTTC; CDR3: CASSLETSGMEFF; size: -; J: TRBJ2-1; V: TRBV7-2; D: TRBD2
DNA: TGTGCCAGCAGTTTATCCTCTAGCGTCACGAAGACCCAGTACTTC; CDR3: CASSLSSSVTKTQYF; size: -; J: TRBJ2-5; V: TRBV27; D: -
DNA: TGTGCCAGTAGTATTTCCCGAGTCCTAACCGGGGAGCTGTTTTTT; CDR3: CASSISRVLTGELFF; size: few; J: TRBJ2-2; V: TRBV19; D: -
DNA: TGTGCCAGCAGCGTAGTAACGGGAGGGCCCACAGATACGCAGTATTTT; CDR3: CASSVVTGGPTDTQYF; size: -; J: TRBJ2-3; V: TRBV9; D: TRBD2
DNA: TGTGCCAGCAGCGTAACTAGCGGGAGATCCCCCGGGGAGCTGTTTTTT; CDR3: CASSVTSGRSPGELFF; size: -; J: TRBJ2-2; V: TRBV9; D: TRBD2